This entry describes one TCR beta chain. The data originate from a study of T-cell memory formation after mild COVID-19. MiXCR, applied by TCRdb to the 5' RACE reads, yields one record per CDR3 protein. The sample includes hundreds of thousands of distinct CDR3 sequences, roughly 20% of them seen just once. The CDR3 covers 14 residues. Germline V gene sequence: CDR1 MNHEY, CDR2 SMNVEV (reference sequence). V gave up 4 bases and J gave up 4 bases; unmatched junction bases: 5. The sequence derives from an adult woman who had mild COVID-19 (a few samples of this study predate the infection). Cell type and time point are not known. Sequencing used PBMCs or a T cell subset sorted from them (not recorded which). The chain has TRBV27 and TRBJ2-5; TRBD2 aligns across 8 bases. The CDR3 nucleotides read TGTGCCAGCAGTTCCCTAGCGGGTGCAGAGACCCAGTACTTC. This translates into CASSSLAGAETQYF.